This TCR beta chain was identified during a study of blood T cell repertoires in COVID-19. For the study at large: Acute and convalescent COVID-19 samples came from the United States, Italy and Spain. PBMCs, B-cell-depleted T cells, or T cells were the source of the cDNA or gDNA that made up the material.

Authors' methods: Amplification of reference gene primers was used by the study to estimate nucleated cell counts. Profiled with immunoSEQ multiplex PCR; TCRdb holds only in-frame clones, not every one. For V, J and clone size, that table is used; D and trimming come from the DNA. The profile shows fewer than 200,000 clones, less than 85% of them singletons. This CDR3 has 14 amino acids. Trimming removed 10 bases at V and 6 bases at J, with 21 bases between. Per the germline V gene, CDR1 is SNHLY and CDR2 is FYNNEI. The specimen was peripheral blood. The TCR originated in a human donor in a cohort sampled during active COVID-19. J is TRBJ1-1 and V is TRBV2; maybe TRBD1 (5 bases). CDR3 nucleotide sequence: TGTGCCACCCAAGGATGGGGTTGGGGGGCTGAAGCTTTCTTT. Translation gives CATQGWGWGAEAFF.